The 15 T cell receptor beta chains below all came from one sample that was sequenced in a study of cytomegalovirus exposure and HLA in healthy donors (TCRdb year 2017). The method behind the library was the immunoSEQ multiplex PCR assay. The multiplex PCR relied on a mix of 60 forward primers for TCR Vbeta segments and 13 reverse primers for TCR Jbeta segments. This immuneACCESS table, as held by TCRdb, lists in-frame sequences with V and J called but not all clones. Of the missing ones, under half trace to an unresolved V gene in checked studies; the others have no known cause. The sample table lists 120,000 to 150,000 clones, 73% of them with a count of one. Clones ranked in the top ten supply 13% to 15% of the sample. The material sequenced was PBMCs. The receptors were gathered from a human donor in good health.

CDR3 sequence (DNA): TGTGCCAGCAGTTCCGGACAGCAAAAAGCTTTCTTT. Amino acid sequence: CASSSGQQKAFF. The chain employs TRBV6-6 and TRBJ1-1; D may be TRBD1 (6 bases). V shed 4 bases and J shed 9 bases, with 12 bases lying between them. Germline CDR1 and CDR2: MNHNY and SVGAGI (reference sequence). This CDR3 has 12 amino acids.

The genes are TRBV11-1 and TRBJ2-3, with TRBD2 identical over 8 bases. The CDR3 runs 18 residues. Germline V gives CDR1 SGHAT, CDR2 FQDESV (reference sequence). V lost 7 bases, J lost 2 bases, and 17 bases stayed unmatched. The CDR3 loop reads CASTPRGGRSWDTDTQYF. For the CDR3, the DNA is TGTGCCAGCACCCCTCGGGGGGGCCGTAGTTGGGACACAGATACGCAGTATTTT.

The chain joins TRBV6-1 to TRBJ1-5, with D maybe TRBD1 (6 bases). This CDR3 contains 17 residues. Trimming pared 1 base from V and 3 bases from J, leaving 16 bases between. The germline gives CDR1 MNHNS, CDR2 SASEGT. The CDR3 DNA sequence: TGTGCCAGCAGTGAAGGCAGACAGGTTAGGGTCAATCAGCCCCAGCATTTT. This gives the protein CASSEGRQVRVNQPQHF.

The gene calls are TRBV5-1 and TRBJ1-1; D perhaps matches TRBD1 (5 bases). Trimming left V 3 bases short and J 3 bases short, with 12 bases between. CDR1 is SGHRS, CDR2 YFSETQ, per germline. The CDR3 has 14 amino acids. CDR3 nucleotides: TGCGCCAGCAGCTCGGGGGACGGGTACACTGAAGCTTTCTTT. Residues: CASSSGDGYTEAFF.

The CDR3 bases are TGTGCCACCAGCAGAGATCTGGGGCTAGGTGGGGCCAACGTCCTGACTTTC. Amino acids: CATSRDLGLGGANVLTF. The rearrangement uses TRBV15 and TRBJ2-6; tentatively, D is TRBD1 (5 bases). V dropped 0 bases and J dropped 3 bases, with 12 bases sitting between them. Germline V gene lookup returns CDR1 LNHNV and CDR2 YYDKDF (reference sequence). The CDR3 sequence is 17 residues long. Full variable domain (remainder filled in from reference TRBV15 and TRBJ2-6): DAMVIQNPRYQVTQFGKPVTLSCSQTLNHNVMYWYQQKSSQAPKLLFHYYDKDFNNEADTPDNFQSRRPNTSFCFLDIRSPGLGDTAMYLCATSRDLGLGGANVLTFGAGSRLTVL.

This clone has just a few counts. This chain joins TRBV7-3 and TRBJ2-4; D possibly corresponds to TRBD2 (7 bases). The V and J ends lost 6 bases and 8 bases respectively, with 20 bases between them. The CDR3 contains 15 residues. Germline V gives CDR1 SGHTA, CDR2 FQGTGA. The CDR3 DNA follows: TGTGCCAGCAGTCGCAAGGGCGGGGAGGGGGACATTCAGTACTTC. Translated: CASSRKGGEGDIQYF.

The J gene is TRBJ2-3, the V gene TRBV2, with TRBD2 matching over 14 bases. The CDR3 contains 16 residues. V dropped 6 bases and J dropped 6; count of bases not matched to a gene: 8. Germline loops: CDR1 SNHLY, CDR2 FYNNEI. This CDR3 is CASRAGTSGGRDTQYF. As DNA, the CDR3 is TGTGCCAGCAGAGCCGGGACTAGCGGGGGACGCGATACGCAGTATTTT.

The rearrangement joins TRBV4-1 to TRBJ2-1, with D perhaps TRBD1 (5 bases). This CDR3 is 13 amino acids long. The germline V and J ends were trimmed by 1 base and 9 bases, with 10 bases remaining between them. In germline, CDR1 is MGHRA, CDR2 YSYEKL. CDR3 nucleotide sequence: TGCGCCAGCAGCCAAGTACAGGCGAGTGAGCAGTTCTTC. This translates into CASSQVQASEQFF.

This clone was detected only a few times. The chain uses TRBV30 and TRBJ1-6, with 7 bases that match TRBD1. From germline, CDR1 is GTSNPN and CDR2 SVGIG (reference sequence). Germline trimming cut 5 bases from V and 11 bases from J; bases unmatched to any gene: 3. CDR3 size: 11 residues. CDR3 coding DNA: TGTGCCTGGGGACAGGAGGCACCCCTCCACTTT. It is translated as CAWGQEAPLHF.

The chain couples TRBV10-3 to TRBJ1-2, with 7 bases fitting TRBD1. The CDR3 totals 16 residues. From germline, CDR1 is ENHRY and CDR2 SYGVKD. J was trimmed by 7 bases and V by 0 bases; bases with no gene match: 11. CDR3 sequence (DNA): TGTGCCATCAGTGAGTCGGAAGGGGGCGCTTCACGTGGCTACACCTTC. Its translation is CAISESEGGASRGYTF.

The V and J genes are TRBV6-1 and TRBJ2-7, with TRBD1 identical over 7 bases. The CDR3 extends over 15 amino acids. CDR1 is MNHNS and CDR2 is SASEGT in the germline V gene. The V and J ends lost 7 bases and 0 bases, in that order; junction bases with no gene match: 9. Here the CDR3 reads CASTVDRASSYEQYF. In nucleotides, the CDR3 is TGTGCCAGCACCGTTGACAGGGCCAGCTCCTACGAGCAGTACTTC.

This chain joins TRBV28 and TRBJ2-1, with D maybe TRBD1 (5 bases). Trimming pared 7 bases from V and 3 bases from J, leaving 13 bases between. The germline CDR1 and CDR2 sequences are MDHEN and SYDVKM. The CDR3 has 14 residues. DNA of the CDR3: TGTGCCAGCACCCTCCAAGGGGTCTACAATGAGCAGTTCTTC. Translation gives CASTLQGVYNEQFF.

The DNA of the CDR3 is TGTGCCAGTTTCACCGGGACACCGATCTACGAGCAGTACTTC. Translation: CASFTGTPIYEQYF. The chain uses TRBV28 and TRBJ2-5, with TRBD1 as a possible D gene (6 bases). The J call may be in error: the DNA end matches TRBJ2-7 better. Germline V gene data show CDR1 as MDHEN and CDR2 as SYDVKM. CDR3 length: 14 residues.

The J gene is TRBJ2-5, the V gene TRBV7-2; TRBD2 agrees at 10 bases. With V trimmed by 1 base and J by 4 bases, 6 bases remained unmatched. The CDR3 is 16 residues long. Germline V lookup: CDR1 SGHTA, CDR2 FQGNSA. CDR3 DNA: TGTGCCAGCAGCTTAGGGCAAGCGGGGGGGCCAGAGACCCAGTACTTC. It translates to CASSLGQAGGPETQYF.

The J gene is TRBJ1-4, the V gene TRBV7-9; 10 nucleotides agree with TRBD1. V dropped 5 bases and J dropped 13; count of bases not matched to a gene: 7. The CDR3 extends over 13 amino acids. Per germline, CDR1 SEHNR and CDR2 FQNEAQ (reference sequence). The chain's CDR3 is CASSQGTGAPLFF. CDR3 bases: TGTGCCAGCAGCCAGGGGACAGGGGCCCCACTGTTTTTT.